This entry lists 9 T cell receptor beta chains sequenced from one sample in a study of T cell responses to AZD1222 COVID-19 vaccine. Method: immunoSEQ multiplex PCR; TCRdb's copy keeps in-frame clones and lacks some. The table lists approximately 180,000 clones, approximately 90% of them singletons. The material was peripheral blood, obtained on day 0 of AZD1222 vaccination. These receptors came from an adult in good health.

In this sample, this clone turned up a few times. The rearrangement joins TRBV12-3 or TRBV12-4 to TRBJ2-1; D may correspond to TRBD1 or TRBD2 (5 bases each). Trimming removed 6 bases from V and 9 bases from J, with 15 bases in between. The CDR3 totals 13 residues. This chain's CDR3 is CASSSLGAGEQFF. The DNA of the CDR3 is TGTGCCAGCAGCAGCCTCGGGGCAGGTGAGCAGTTCTTC.

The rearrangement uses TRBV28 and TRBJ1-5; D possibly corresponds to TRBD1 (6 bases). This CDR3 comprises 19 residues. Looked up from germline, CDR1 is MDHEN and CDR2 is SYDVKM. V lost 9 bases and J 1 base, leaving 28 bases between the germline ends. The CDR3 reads CARTPLAGAIGRSNQPQHF. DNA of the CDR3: TGTGCCAGAACCCCTTTGGCGGGGGCCATTGGTAGGAGCAATCAGCCCCAGCATTTT.

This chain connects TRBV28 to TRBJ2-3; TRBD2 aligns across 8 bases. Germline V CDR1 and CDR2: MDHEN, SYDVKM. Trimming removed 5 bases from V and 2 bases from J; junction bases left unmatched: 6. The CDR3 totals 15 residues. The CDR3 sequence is CASSTVSGATDTQYF. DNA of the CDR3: TGTGCCAGCAGTACGGTTAGCGGGGCCACAGATACGCAGTATTTT. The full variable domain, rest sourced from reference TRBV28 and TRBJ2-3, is DVKVTQSSRYLVKRTGEKVFLECVQDMDHENMFWYRQDPGLGLRLIYFSYDVKMKEKGDIPEGYSVSREKKERFSLILESASTNQTSMYLCASSTVSGATDTQYFGPGTRLTVL.

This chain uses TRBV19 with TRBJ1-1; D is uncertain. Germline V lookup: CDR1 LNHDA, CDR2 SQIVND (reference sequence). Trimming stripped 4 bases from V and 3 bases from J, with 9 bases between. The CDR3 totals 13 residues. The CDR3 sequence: CASSTRRDTEAFF. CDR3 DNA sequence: TGTGCCAGTAGTACACGTCGGGACACTGAAGCTTTCTTT.

The CDR3 bases are TGTGCCAGCAGTGCCCGGACAGGGGTGTACGAGCAGTACTTC. It yields the protein CASSARTGVYEQYF. V gene TRBV25-1 combines with J gene TRBJ2-7, with 9 bases that match TRBD1. The germline V gene has CDR1 MGHDK and CDR2 SYGVNS. V was clipped by 4 bases and J by 4 bases; unmatched bases: 5. The CDR3 is 14 amino acids.

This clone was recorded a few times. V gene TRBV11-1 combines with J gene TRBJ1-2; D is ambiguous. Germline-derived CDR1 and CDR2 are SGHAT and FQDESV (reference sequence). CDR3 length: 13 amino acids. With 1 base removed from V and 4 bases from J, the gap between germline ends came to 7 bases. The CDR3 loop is CASSLGRAYGYTF. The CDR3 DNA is TGTGCCAGCAGCTTAGGACGGGCCTATGGCTACACCTTC. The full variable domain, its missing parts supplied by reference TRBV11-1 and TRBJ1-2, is EAEVAQSPRYKITEKSQAVAFWCDPISGHATLYWYRQILGQGPELLVQFQDESVVDDSQLPKDRFSAERLKGVDSTLKIQPAELGDSAMYLCASSLGRAYGYTFGSGTRLTVV.

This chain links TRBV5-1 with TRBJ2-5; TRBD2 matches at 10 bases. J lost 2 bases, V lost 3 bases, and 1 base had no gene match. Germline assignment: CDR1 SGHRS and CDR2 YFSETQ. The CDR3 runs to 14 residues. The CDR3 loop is CASSSSGGQETQYF. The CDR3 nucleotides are TGCGCCAGCAGCTCTAGCGGGGGACAAGAGACCCAGTACTTC.

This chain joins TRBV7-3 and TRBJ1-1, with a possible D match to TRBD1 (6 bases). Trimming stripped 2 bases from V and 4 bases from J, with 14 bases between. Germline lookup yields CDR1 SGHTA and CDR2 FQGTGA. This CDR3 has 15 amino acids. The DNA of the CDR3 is TGTGCCAGCAGCTTATATGGGGGCTTGGGCACTGAAGCTTTCTTT. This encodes CASSLYGGLGTEAFF. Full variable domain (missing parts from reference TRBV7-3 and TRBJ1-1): GAGVSQTPSNKVTEKGKYVELRCDPISGHTALYWYRQSLGQGPEFLIYFQGTGAADDSGLPNDRFFAVRPEGSVSTLKIQRTERGDSAVYLCASSLYGGLGTEAFFGQGTRLTVV.

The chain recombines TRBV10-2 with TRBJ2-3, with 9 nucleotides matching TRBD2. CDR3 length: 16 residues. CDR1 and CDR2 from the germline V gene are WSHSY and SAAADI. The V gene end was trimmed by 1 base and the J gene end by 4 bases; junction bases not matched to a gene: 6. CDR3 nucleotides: TGCGCCAGCAGTGAGTGGGCTAGCGGGGACGCAGATACGCAGTATTTT. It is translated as CASSEWASGDADTQYF.